The 10 T cell receptor beta chains below were found in one sample sequenced in a study of blood T cell repertoires in COVID-19. Some clones are missing from TCRdb's copy, which holds only in-frame ones; the method was immunoSEQ multiplex PCR. The sample lists 100,000 or so clones, over 75% occurring once. Sequencing was performed on peripheral blood. These receptors were obtained from a woman between 25 and 40 years old with acute or convalescent COVID-19.

This chain connects TRBV19 to TRBJ2-1, with D tentatively TRBD1 (6 bases). The ends were cut back, 7 bases at V and 0 bases at J, with 22 bases in the middle. Germline-derived CDR1 and CDR2 are LNHDA and SQIVND (reference sequence). The CDR3 contains 18 residues. CDR3 sequence reads: CASTGFPRQGSSYNEQFF. CDR3 in DNA: TGTGCCAGTACCGGTTTCCCCCGGCAGGGGAGCTCCTACAATGAGCAGTTCTTC.

V and J are TRBV9 and TRBJ2-1, with 15 bases that match TRBD2. Germline loops: CDR1 SGDLS, CDR2 YYNGEE. The CDR3 covers 18 residues. V gave up 4 bases and J gave up 0 bases; unmatched junction bases: 5. This CDR3 is CASSPGTSGGSSYNEQFF. CDR3 DNA: TGTGCCAGCAGCCCCGGGACTAGCGGGGGGAGCTCCTACAATGAGCAGTTCTTC.

The gene calls are TRBV5-1 and TRBJ2-1; 9 bases agree with TRBD1. The CDR3 has 12 residues. Per the germline V gene, CDR1 is SGHRS and CDR2 is YFSETQ. Losses at the gene ends were 4 bases for V and 15 bases for J; bases not matched to a gene: 8. CDR3 sequence reads: CASSQNRGQGFF. The CDR3 region has the DNA TGCGCCAGCAGCCAGAACAGGGGGCAGGGGTTCTTC.

The rearrangement joins TRBV10-3 to TRBJ1-6; TRBD1 matches 7 bases. CDR1 and CDR2 from the germline V gene are ENHRY and SYGVKD. The CDR3 contains 17 residues. V trimming: 4 bases; J trimming: 8 bases; junction bases outside the gene matches: 14. The CDR3 DNA reads as TGTGCCATCAGTGCCTCAAGACTACACACAGGGGATTCACCCCTCCACTTT. Translating it yields CAISASRLHTGDSPLHF.

The chain employs TRBV6-5 and TRBJ1-2; TRBD1 agrees at 9 bases. There are 15 residues in the CDR3. In germline, CDR1 is MNHEY, CDR2 SVGAGI. Losses at the gene ends were 1 base for V and 5 bases for J; bases not matched to a gene: 5. The CDR3 protein is CASSYLGDRDYGYTF. As DNA, the CDR3 is TGTGCCAGCAGTTACTTGGGGGACAGGGATTATGGCTACACCTTC.

The chain has TRBV2 and TRBJ1-4; 11 bases are a match to TRBD1. J gave up 6 bases and V 4 bases, and 10 bases lay outside the gene matches. Looked up from germline, CDR1 is SNHLY and CDR2 is FYNNEI. This CDR3 contains 17 residues. The CDR3: CASSGPRTGGADEKLFF. CDR3 DNA: TGTGCCAGCAGTGGCCCGCGGACAGGGGGCGCGGATGAAAAACTGTTTTTT.

The chain links TRBV28 to TRBJ1-2; 9 bases align to TRBD1. The germline V gene encodes CDR1 MDHEN and CDR2 SYDVKM. The V segment lost 6 bases and the J segment 4 bases; nucleotides outside the gene matches: 9. The CDR3 consists of 15 residues. DNA for the CDR3: TGTGCCAGCAGACCCTCACCGGGACAGGGCTATGGCTACACCTTC. Translating it yields CASRPSPGQGYGYTF.

In this sample, this clone turned up once. The chain joins TRBV19 to TRBJ1-3; perhaps TRBD1 as D (6 bases). CDR3 length equals 18 residues. Germline-derived CDR1 and CDR2 are LNHDA and SQIVND (reference sequence). Trimming pared 3 bases from V and 0 bases from J, leaving 18 bases between. The CDR3 region has the DNA TGTGCCAGTAGTATCGGTCCGGGACAACGGTTCTCTGGAAACACCATATATTTT. This translates into CASSIGPGQRFSGNTIYF.

This chain links TRBV7-3 with TRBJ1-5; 7 bases match TRBD1. V dropped 5 bases and J dropped 5; count of bases not matched to a gene: 6. This CDR3 region has 14 residues. The V gene's germline CDR1 is SGHTA and CDR2 FQGTGA. The CDR3 DNA follows: TGTGCCAGCAGCGCAAGGGACAGCCATCAGCCCCAGCATTTT. Protein: CASSARDSHQPQHF.

This chain links TRBV24-1 with TRBJ1-2; the match to TRBD1 covers 10 bases. J was trimmed by 2 bases and V by 7 bases; bases with no gene match: 3. CDR3 length equals 14 residues. CDR1 and CDR2 from the germline V gene are KGHDR and SFDVKD. The CDR3 coding sequence is TGTGCCACCAGGCCGGGACAGGGGAACTATGGCTACACCTTC. Its protein is CATRPGQGNYGYTF.